Shown below are 23 T cell receptor beta chains from a single sample sequenced in a study of shared clonotypes between healthy human individuals. Libraries were prepared by immunoSEQ multiplex PCR; TCRdb keeps only in-frame clonotypes and omits some of them. The sample carries approximately 720,000 clones, around 72% recorded once. Sequenced material: memory CD4+ T cells sorted from blood. Subset indicated: CD45RA-negative fraction. These receptors were taken from a woman aged 25 to 39 in good health.

The chain links TRBV21-1 to TRBJ1-2. TRBV21-1 is a pseudogene. The CDR3 runs to 16 residues. The CDR3 nucleotides read TGTGCCAGCAGGGGGACGGGAAAACCGAAACCCTATGGCTACACCTTC. It encodes CASRGTGKPKPYGYTF.

V gene TRBV11-1 combines with J gene TRBJ2-1; no reliable D call. From germline, CDR1 is SGHAT and CDR2 FQDESV (reference sequence). This CDR3 is 12 amino acids long. V was shortened by 1 base and J by 6 bases, with 4 bases between the two germline ends. The CDR3 bases are TGTGCCAGCAGCTTAGATCGCAATGAGCAGTTCTTC. Translated, it gives CASSLDRNEQFF. The whole variable domain, filled in from reference TRBV11-1 and TRBJ2-1, reads EAEVAQSPRYKITEKSQAVAFWCDPISGHATLYWYRQILGQGPELLVQFQDESVVDDSQLPKDRFSAERLKGVDSTLKIQPAELGDSAMYLCASSLDRNEQFFGPGTRLTVL.

Only a few counts were recorded for this clone. The CDR3 spells CASRFGTENNEQFF. DNA for the CDR3: TGCGCCAGCAGGTTCGGGACAGAAAACAATGAGCAGTTCTTC. The chain is built from TRBV23-1 and TRBJ2-1, with 7 bases identical to TRBD1. TRBV23-1 is marked as an open reading frame, function uncertain. The J segment lost 5 bases and the V segment lost 6 bases, leaving 7 bases of the junction unmatched. There are 14 residues in the CDR3.

This chain links TRBV11-2 with TRBJ1-2; D is undetermined. The V gene's germline CDR1 is SGHAT and CDR2 FQNNGV. V was pared by 0 bases and J by 7 bases, with 6 bases between. The CDR3 has 12 amino acids. The CDR3 protein is CASSLDRVGYTF. DNA for the CDR3: TGTGCCAGCAGCTTAGATCGGGTTGGCTACACCTTC.

The sample holds one count of this clone. The chain links TRBV28 to TRBJ2-5, with no clear D. V was pared by 5 bases and J by 5 bases, with 6 bases between. CDR1 and CDR2 (germline): MDHEN, SYDVKM. The CDR3 runs 11 residues. CDR3 sequence: CASSARETQYF. In nucleotides, the CDR3 is TGTGCCAGCAGTGCCCGGGAGACCCAGTACTTC.

The chain couples TRBV25-1 to TRBJ2-7, with D possibly being TRBD1 or TRBD2 (5 bases each). This CDR3 comprises 13 residues. Germline CDR1 is MGHDK and CDR2 is SYGVNS. V was trimmed by 6 bases and J by 2 bases, leaving 11 bases between them. CDR3 sequence reads: CASSPLGAYEQYF. CDR3 coding DNA: TGTGCCAGCAGCCCACTAGGGGCCTACGAGCAGTACTTC.

The chain combines TRBV5-1 with TRBJ1-1, with unresolved D. This CDR3 contains 10 residues. Germline values: CDR1 SGHRS, CDR2 YFSETQ. Trimming shortened V by 10 bases and J by 5 bases, and 9 bases separated the two germline ends. The chain's CDR3 is CAPRGTEAFF. DNA of the CDR3: TGCGCCCCCCGGGGTACTGAAGCTTTCTTT.

This chain connects TRBV11-3 to TRBJ2-1, with 14 bases fitting TRBD2. Germline CDR1 and CDR2: SGHNT and YENEEA. Unmatched junction bases numbered 8, after V lost 3 bases and J lost 7 bases. The length of the CDR3 is 17 residues. The CDR3 DNA is TGTGCCAGCAGCTTTTTAGGACTAGCGGGAGGATTGAATGAGCAGTTCTTC. It is translated as CASSFLGLAGGLNEQFF.

The V gene is TRBV2, the J gene TRBJ1-5; D remains unclear. The CDR3 extends over 16 amino acids. The germline V and J ends were trimmed by 0 bases and 4 bases, with 13 bases remaining between them. CDR1 SNHLY and CDR2 FYNNEI come from the germline V gene. For the CDR3, the DNA is TGTGCCAGCAGTGAAGCGCCGTCGGGCCAAAATCAGCCCCAGCATTTT. Residues: CASSEAPSGQNQPQHF.

The chain carries TRBV19 and TRBJ2-3; the match to TRBD2 covers 10 bases. This CDR3 region has 14 residues. Germline CDR1 and CDR2: LNHDA and SQIVND (reference sequence). The V and J ends lost 10 bases and 2 bases, in that order; junction bases with no gene match: 6. CDR3 DNA sequence: TGTGCCACAAGACTAGCGGGTAACACAGATACGCAGTATTTT. Translating gives CATRLAGNTDTQYF. Full variable domain (outside the CDR3, taken from reference TRBV19 and TRBJ2-3): DGGITQSPKYLFRKEGQNVTLSCEQNLNHDAMYWYRQDPGQGLRLIYYSQIVNDFQKGDIAEGYSVSREKKESFPLTVTSAQKNPTAFYLCATRLAGNTDTQYFGPGTRLTVL.

The chain couples TRBV11-2 to TRBJ2-6; no definite D call. V was cut by 7 bases and J by 1 base, with 17 bases left in between. Germline V CDR1 and CDR2: SGHAT, FQNNGV. This CDR3 spans 17 amino acids. The DNA for the CDR3 is TGTGCCAGCACCTGGGTTGGTGTGAGTTCTGGGGCCAACGTCCTGACTTTC. This codes for CASTWVGVSSGANVLTF.

Turning to this clone: The sample holds other DNA sequences that translate to the same CDR3. The V call is TRBV19, the J call TRBJ1-5; the D is unclear. The V end lost 2 bases, the J end lost 0 bases, and 11 bases lay between the germline ends. Germline assignment: CDR1 LNHDA and CDR2 SQIVND (reference sequence). The CDR3 length is 16 residues. The CDR3 bases are TGTGCCAGTAGTATAAGGGTCGGTTATAGCAATCAGCCCCAGCATTTT. Translated, it gives CASSIRVGYSNQPQHF.

Points on this clone: This may arise from a read error, as a much more abundant clone is one base away. The chain links TRBV7-2 to TRBJ2-5; D unresolved. The CDR3 covers 13 residues. The ends were cut back, 3 bases at V and 1 base at J, with 6 bases in the middle. Germline V gene sequence: CDR1 SGHTA, CDR2 FQGNSA. The CDR3 coding sequence is TGTGCCAGCAGCTTTGGGCGCCAAGAGACCCAGTACTTC. This sequence encodes CASSFGRQETQYF.

V and J are TRBV28 and TRBJ2-1; TRBD2 is a possible D gene (7 bases). Trimming shortened V by 8 bases and J by 10 bases, and 12 bases separated the two germline ends. The CDR3 is 11 residues long. Germline values: CDR1 MDHEN, CDR2 SYDVKM. The CDR3 here is CASLTGGEQFF. In nucleotides, the CDR3 is TGTGCCAGCCTCACGGGGGGCGAGCAGTTCTTC.

The chain couples TRBV30 to TRBJ2-7, with D possibly being TRBD1 or TRBD2 (6 bases each). CDR1 is GTSNPN, CDR2 SVGIG, per germline (reference sequence). CDR3 length equals 14 residues. V was clipped by 3 bases and J by 3 bases, with 15 bases between them. The DNA of the CDR3 is TGTGCCTGGAGCAGGGGAGGTGAAATCTACGAGCAGTACTTC. It yields the protein CAWSRGGEIYEQYF.

The chain employs TRBV28 and TRBJ1-5; 7 nucleotides match TRBD1. From germline, CDR1 is MDHEN and CDR2 SYDVKM. Trimming at V came to 6 bases and at J to 3 bases, leaving 8 bases not matched to a gene. This CDR3 has 15 residues. CDR3 sequence reads: CASSHPTGNNQPQHF. CDR3 coding DNA: TGTGCCAGCAGCCATCCGACAGGGAACAATCAGCCCCAGCATTTT.

V and J are TRBV27 and TRBJ2-1; 7 nucleotides agree with TRBD2. The V gene end was trimmed by 4 bases and the J gene end by 5 bases; junction bases not matched to a gene: 8. CDR3 length equals 15 residues. Germline CDR1 and CDR2: MNHEY and SMNVEV (reference sequence). The CDR3 reads CASSSPAGLHNEQFF. As DNA, the CDR3 is TGTGCCAGCAGTTCCCCGGCGGGACTACACAATGAGCAGTTCTTC.

The rearrangement links TRBV14 to TRBJ1-2; 8 bases line up with TRBD1. Germline V gives CDR1 SGHDN, CDR2 FVKESK. The CDR3 is made up of 15 amino acids. The V gene end was trimmed by 1 base and the J gene end by 3 bases; junction bases not matched to a gene: 4. CDR3 in DNA: TGTGCCAGCAGCCAAGGGACAGGGACCTACTATGGCTACACCTTC. It encodes CASSQGTGTYYGYTF. The full variable domain, rest sourced from reference TRBV14 and TRBJ1-2, is EAGVTQFPSHSVIEKGQTVTLRCDPISGHDNLYWYRRVMGKEIKFLLHFVKESKQDESGMPNNRFLAERTGGTYSTLKVQPAELEDSGVYFCASSQGTGTYYGYTFGSGTRLTVV.

This clone was seen just once. A junction end diverges from the germline sequence, so it may reflect a read error. The chain combines TRBV19 with TRBJ2-3; 8 bases match TRBD2. Germline CDR1 LNHDA, CDR2 SQIVND (reference sequence). The CDR3 loop spans 14 amino acids. The DNA of the CDR3 is TGTGCCAGTCGTATAGCGGGGCGCCCAGATACGCAGTATTTT. Protein: CASRIAGRPDTQYF.

As for this clone: Distinct nucleotide sequences in the sample also encode this CDR3. V usage is TRBV5-1 and J usage is TRBJ2-1, with 7 bases matching TRBD2. The V gene end was trimmed by 4 bases and the J gene end by 0 bases; junction bases not matched to a gene: 4. The CDR3 has 15 residues. The germline gives CDR1 SGHRS, CDR2 YFSETQ. The CDR3 DNA is TGCGCCAGCAGCGGGGCTAGCGGCTCCTACAATGAGCAGTTCTTC. Translated, it gives CASSGASGSYNEQFF.

The CDR3 sequence: CASKEGTSGANVLTF. The CDR3, as DNA: TGCGCCAGCAAAGAGGGAACCTCTGGGGCCAACGTCCTGACTTTC. V gene TRBV5-1 combines with J gene TRBJ2-6, with D perhaps matching TRBD2 (5 bases). In germline, CDR1 is SGHRS, CDR2 YFSETQ. CDR3 length: 15 amino acids. The germline V and J ends were trimmed by 6 bases and 0 bases, with 10 bases remaining between them.

CDR3 bases: TGTGCCAGCAGCTGGCCCCAGCGGTACAATGAGCAGTTCTTC. Translating gives CASSWPQRYNEQFF. The V call is TRBV6-1, the J call TRBJ2-1; maybe TRBD2 (5 bases). CDR3 size: 14 residues. Germline V CDR1 and CDR2: MNHNS, SASEGT. Trimming took 6 bases from V and 4 from J, leaving 13 bases between them.

J is TRBJ2-7 and V is TRBV7-6; the D gene is possibly TRBD2 (6 bases). The V end lost 5 bases, the J end lost 2 bases, and 16 bases lay between the germline ends. Germline CDR1 is SGHVS and CDR2 is FNYEAQ. CDR3 length: 15 amino acids. The CDR3 loop is CASSPRGRSPYEQYF. CDR3 nucleotides: TGTGCCAGCAGCCCGCGGGGCAGGAGCCCCTACGAGCAGTACTTC.